The following is a T cell receptor (beta chain) sequence with its context. CDR1 SGHTA and CDR2 FQGTGA come from the germline V gene. The CDR3 spans 16 residues. Total RNA was isolated from whole blood without T cell sorting. This entry belongs to a study of monozygotic twins with inflammatory bowel disease. Through template switching, UMIs that included a 6-nucleotide sample barcode were added. TCRdb re-called the 5' RACE reads; one entry per CDR3 protein, DNA not given. The listing contains fewer than 450,000 distinct CDR3 sequences. Material: blood. The chain employs TRBV7-3 and TRBJ2-2; the D gene TCRdb calls, TRBD1, cannot be checked with no DNA. The clonotype comes from a human donor with ulcerative colitis or Crohn's disease, or a healthy co-twin of an affected twin (not recorded which). CDR3 in amino acids: CASSLPGGGPTGELFF.